This T cell receptor (beta chain) was sequenced in a study of control samples from healthy donors and cancer patients. In germline, CDR1 is LNHDA, CDR2 SQIVND (reference sequence). V dropped 8 bases and J dropped 6; count of bases not matched to a gene: 6. The CDR3 runs 13 residues. Clones were read by immunoSEQ multiplex PCR, and TCRdb kept only the in-frame ones, dropping some. There are about 210,000 clones in the sample, with 2% to 2.5% held by the top ten. The chain carries TRBV19 and TRBJ1-5; 8 bases line up with TRBD1. This receptor was taken from a woman in her twenties or thirties in good health. The source material was blood. The CDR3 is CASGAGGSQPQHF. CDR3 nucleotides: TGTGCCAGTGGGGCAGGGGGCAGTCAGCCCCAGCATTTT.